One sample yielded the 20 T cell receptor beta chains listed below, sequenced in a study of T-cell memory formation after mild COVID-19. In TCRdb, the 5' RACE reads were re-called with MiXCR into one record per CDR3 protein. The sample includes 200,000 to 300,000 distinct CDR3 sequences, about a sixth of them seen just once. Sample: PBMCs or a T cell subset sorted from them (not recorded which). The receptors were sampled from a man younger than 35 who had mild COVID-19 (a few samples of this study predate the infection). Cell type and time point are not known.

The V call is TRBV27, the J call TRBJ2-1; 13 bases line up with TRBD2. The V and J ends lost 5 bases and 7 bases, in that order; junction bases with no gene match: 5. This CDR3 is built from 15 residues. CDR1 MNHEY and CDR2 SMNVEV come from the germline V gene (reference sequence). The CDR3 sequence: CASSTTSGGANEQFF. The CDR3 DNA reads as TGTGCCAGCAGTACAACTAGCGGGGGGGCTAATGAGCAGTTCTTC.

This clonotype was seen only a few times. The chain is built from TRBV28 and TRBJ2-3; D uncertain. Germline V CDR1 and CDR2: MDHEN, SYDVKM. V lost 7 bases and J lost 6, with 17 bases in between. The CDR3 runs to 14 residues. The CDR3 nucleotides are TGTGCCAGCACCCCCCAGGCGCGTTCGGATACGCAGTATTTT. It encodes CASTPQARSDTQYF.

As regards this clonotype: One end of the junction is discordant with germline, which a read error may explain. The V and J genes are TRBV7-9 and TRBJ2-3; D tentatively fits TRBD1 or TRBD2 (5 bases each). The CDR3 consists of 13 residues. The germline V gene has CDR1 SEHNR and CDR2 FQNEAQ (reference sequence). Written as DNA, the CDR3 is TGTGCCAGCAGCTTGTTGGGGACCCTCCACACGAATTTT. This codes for CASSLLGTLHTNF.

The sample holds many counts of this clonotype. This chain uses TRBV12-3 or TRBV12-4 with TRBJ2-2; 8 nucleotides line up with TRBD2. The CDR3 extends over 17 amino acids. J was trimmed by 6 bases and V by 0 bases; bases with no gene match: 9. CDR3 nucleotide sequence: TGTGCCAGCAGTTTAGCGTCACTAGCGGTCGCCGCCGGGGAGCTGTTTTTT. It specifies CASSLASLAVAAGELFF.

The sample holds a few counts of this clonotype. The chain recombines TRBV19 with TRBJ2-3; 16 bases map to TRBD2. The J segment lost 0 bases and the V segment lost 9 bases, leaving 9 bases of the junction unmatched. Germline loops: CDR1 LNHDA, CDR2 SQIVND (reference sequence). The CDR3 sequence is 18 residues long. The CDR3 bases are TGTGCCAGCAGAGATCCGGGACTAGCGGGGGGGAGCACAGATACGCAGTATTTT. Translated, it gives CASRDPGLAGGSTDTQYF.

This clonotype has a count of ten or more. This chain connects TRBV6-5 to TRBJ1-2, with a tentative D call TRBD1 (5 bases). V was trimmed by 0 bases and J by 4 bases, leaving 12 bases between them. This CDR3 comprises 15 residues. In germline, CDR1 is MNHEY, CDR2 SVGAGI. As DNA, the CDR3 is TGTGCCAGCAGTTACTCCGCGGGGGTTTTCTATGGCTACACCTTC. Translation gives CASSYSAGVFYGYTF.

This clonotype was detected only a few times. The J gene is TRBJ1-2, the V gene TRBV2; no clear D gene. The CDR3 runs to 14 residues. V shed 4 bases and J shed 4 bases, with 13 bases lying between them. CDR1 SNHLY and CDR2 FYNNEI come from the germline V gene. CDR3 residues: CASSVLGDGYGYTF. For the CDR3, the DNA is TGTGCCAGCAGTGTGCTTGGAGATGGCTATGGCTACACCTTC.

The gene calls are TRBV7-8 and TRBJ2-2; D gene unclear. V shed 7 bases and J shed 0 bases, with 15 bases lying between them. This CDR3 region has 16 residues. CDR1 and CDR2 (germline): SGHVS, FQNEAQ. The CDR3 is CASKKLVTANTGELFF. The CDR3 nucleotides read TGTGCCAGCAAGAAACTTGTGACCGCGAACACCGGGGAGCTGTTTTTT. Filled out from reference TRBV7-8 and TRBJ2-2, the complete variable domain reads GAGVSQSPRYKVAKRGQDVALRCDPISGHVSLFWYQQALGQGPEFLTYFQNEAQLDKSGLPSDRFFAERPEGSVSTLKIQRTQQEDSAVYLCASKKLVTANTGELFFGEGSRLTVL.

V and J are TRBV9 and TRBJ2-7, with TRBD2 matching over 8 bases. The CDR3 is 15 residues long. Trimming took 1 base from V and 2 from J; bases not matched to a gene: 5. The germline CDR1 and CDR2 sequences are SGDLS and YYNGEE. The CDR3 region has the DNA TGTGCCAGCAGCGTAAGAGGAGCGGGAGCCTACGAGCAGTACTTC. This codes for CASSVRGAGAYEQYF.

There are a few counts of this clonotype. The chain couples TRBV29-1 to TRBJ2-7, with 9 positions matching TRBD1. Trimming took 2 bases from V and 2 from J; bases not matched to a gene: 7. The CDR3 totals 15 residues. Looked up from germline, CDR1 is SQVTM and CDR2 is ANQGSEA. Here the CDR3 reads CSVERTGAGAYEQYF. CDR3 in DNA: TGCAGCGTTGAAAGGACAGGGGCAGGCGCCTACGAGCAGTACTTC.

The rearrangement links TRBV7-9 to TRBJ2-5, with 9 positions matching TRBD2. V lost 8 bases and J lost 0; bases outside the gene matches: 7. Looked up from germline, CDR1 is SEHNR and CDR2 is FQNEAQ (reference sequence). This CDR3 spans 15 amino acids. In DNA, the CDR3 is TGTGCCAGCGGTCGTCTAGCGGGGTACCAAGAGACCCAGTACTTC. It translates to CASGRLAGYQETQYF.

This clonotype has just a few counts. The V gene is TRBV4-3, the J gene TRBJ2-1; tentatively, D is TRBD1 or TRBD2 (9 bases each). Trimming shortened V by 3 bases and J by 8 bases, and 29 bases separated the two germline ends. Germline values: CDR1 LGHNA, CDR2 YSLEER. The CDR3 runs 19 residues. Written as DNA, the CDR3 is TGCGCCAGCAGCCAGGCCGGGACAGGGTCAACTAGCGGGTGGGATGAGCAGTTCTTC. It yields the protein CASSQAGTGSTSGWDEQFF.

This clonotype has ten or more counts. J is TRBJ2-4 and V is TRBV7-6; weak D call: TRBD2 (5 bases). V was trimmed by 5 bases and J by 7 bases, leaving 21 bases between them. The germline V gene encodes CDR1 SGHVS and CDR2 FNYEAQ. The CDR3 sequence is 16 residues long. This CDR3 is CASSPFPFVSGNIQYF. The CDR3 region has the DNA TGTGCCAGCAGCCCTTTCCCGTTTGTTTCGGGGAACATTCAGTACTTC.

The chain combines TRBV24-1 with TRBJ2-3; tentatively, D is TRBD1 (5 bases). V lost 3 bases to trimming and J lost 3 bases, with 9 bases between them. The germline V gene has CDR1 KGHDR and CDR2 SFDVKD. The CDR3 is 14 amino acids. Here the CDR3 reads CATSDPKGTDTQYF. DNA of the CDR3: TGTGCCACCAGTGATCCGAAGGGGACAGATACGCAGTATTTT.

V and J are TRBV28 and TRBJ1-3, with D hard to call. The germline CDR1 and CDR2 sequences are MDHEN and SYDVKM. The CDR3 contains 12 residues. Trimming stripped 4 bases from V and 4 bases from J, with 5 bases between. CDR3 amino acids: CASSWAGNTIYF. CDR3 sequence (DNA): TGTGCCAGCAGTTGGGCAGGAAACACCATATATTTT.

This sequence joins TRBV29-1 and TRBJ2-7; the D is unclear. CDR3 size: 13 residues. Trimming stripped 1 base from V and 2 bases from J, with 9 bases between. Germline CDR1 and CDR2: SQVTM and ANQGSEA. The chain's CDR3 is CSVEGGRPYEQYF. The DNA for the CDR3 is TGCAGCGTTGAAGGCGGCAGGCCCTACGAGCAGTACTTC.

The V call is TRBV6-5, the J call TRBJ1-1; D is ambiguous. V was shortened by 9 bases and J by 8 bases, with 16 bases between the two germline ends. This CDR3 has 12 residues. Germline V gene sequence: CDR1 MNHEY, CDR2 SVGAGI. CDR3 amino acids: CASSGSGIEAFF. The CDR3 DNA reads TGTGCCAGTTCGGGATCCGGGATCGAAGCTTTCTTT.

The DNA for the CDR3 is TGTGCCAGCAGCTTACAAGCGGGATCCTACAATGAGCAGTTCTTC. It is translated as CASSLQAGSYNEQFF. The gene calls are TRBV11-3 and TRBJ2-1; 7 bases align to TRBD2. Germline V gene data show CDR1 as SGHNT and CDR2 as YENEEA. Trimming cost V 2 bases and J 1 base; bases outside gene matches: 2. The CDR3 consists of 15 residues.

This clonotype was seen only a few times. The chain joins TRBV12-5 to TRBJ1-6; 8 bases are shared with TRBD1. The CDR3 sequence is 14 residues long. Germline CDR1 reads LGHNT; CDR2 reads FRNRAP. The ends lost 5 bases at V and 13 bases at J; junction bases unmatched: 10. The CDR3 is CASGGGTGRPPLHF. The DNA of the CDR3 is TGTGCTAGTGGTGGGGGGACAGGCCGCCCTCCCCTCCACTTT.

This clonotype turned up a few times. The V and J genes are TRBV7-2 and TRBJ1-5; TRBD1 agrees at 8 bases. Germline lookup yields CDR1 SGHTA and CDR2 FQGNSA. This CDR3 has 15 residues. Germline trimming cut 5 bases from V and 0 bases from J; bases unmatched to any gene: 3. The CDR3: CASSPGGSSNQPQHF. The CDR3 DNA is TGTGCCAGCAGCCCAGGGGGCTCTAGCAATCAGCCCCAGCATTTT.